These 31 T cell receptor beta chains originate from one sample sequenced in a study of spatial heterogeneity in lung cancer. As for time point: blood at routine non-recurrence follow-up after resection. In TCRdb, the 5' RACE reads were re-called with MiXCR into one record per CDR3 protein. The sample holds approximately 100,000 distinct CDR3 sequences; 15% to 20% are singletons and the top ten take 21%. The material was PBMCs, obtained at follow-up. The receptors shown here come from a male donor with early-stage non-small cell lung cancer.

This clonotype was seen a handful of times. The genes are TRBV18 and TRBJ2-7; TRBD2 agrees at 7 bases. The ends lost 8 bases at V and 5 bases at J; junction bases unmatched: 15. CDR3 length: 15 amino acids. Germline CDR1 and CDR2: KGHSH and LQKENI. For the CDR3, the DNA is TGTGCCAGCCGGCGGGGGAGCGGCCCGAGGGACGAGCAGTACTTC. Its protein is CASRRGSGPRDEQYF.

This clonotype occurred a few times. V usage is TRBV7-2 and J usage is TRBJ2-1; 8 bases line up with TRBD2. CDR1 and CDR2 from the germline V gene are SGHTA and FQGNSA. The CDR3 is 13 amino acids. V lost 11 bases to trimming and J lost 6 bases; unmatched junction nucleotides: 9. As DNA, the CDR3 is TGTGCCGGGCGGGGGGCCAGTGCCAATGAGCAGTTCTTC. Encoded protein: CAGRGASANEQFF.

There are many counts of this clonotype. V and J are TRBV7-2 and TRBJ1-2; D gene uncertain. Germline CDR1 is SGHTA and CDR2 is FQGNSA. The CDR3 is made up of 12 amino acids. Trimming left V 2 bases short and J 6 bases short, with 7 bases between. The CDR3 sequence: CASSLWRDGYTF. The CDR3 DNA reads TGTGCCAGCAGCTTATGGAGGGATGGCTACACCTTC.

CDR3 residues: CASSLGQGAEKLFF. The DNA for the CDR3 is TGCGCCAGCAGCCTTGGACAGGGGGCCGAAAAACTGTTTTTT. The chain joins TRBV5-1 to TRBJ1-4; 11 bases line up with TRBD1. Germline V gene sequence: CDR1 SGHRS, CDR2 YFSETQ. J gave up 8 bases and V 4 bases, and 4 bases lay outside the gene matches. The CDR3 is made up of 14 amino acids.

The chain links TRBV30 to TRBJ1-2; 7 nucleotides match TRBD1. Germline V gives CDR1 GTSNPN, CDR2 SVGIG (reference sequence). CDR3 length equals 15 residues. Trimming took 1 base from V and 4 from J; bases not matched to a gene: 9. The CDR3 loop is CAWSEKGAFGYGYTF. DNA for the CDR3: TGTGCCTGGAGTGAAAAGGGGGCTTTTGGCTATGGCTACACCTTC. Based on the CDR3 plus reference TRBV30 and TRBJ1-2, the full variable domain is SQTIHQWPATLVQPVGSPLSLECTVEGTSNPNLYWYRQAAGRGLQLLFYSVGIGQISSEVPQNLSASRPQDRQFILSSKKLLLSDSGFYLCAWSEKGAFGYGYTFGSGTRLTVV.

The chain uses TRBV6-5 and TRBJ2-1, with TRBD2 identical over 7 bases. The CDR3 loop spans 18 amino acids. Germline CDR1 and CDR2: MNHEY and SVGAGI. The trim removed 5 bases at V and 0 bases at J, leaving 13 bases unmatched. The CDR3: CASSRPALRGSSYNEQFF. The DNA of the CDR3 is TGTGCCAGCAGTCGCCCCGCCCTGCGGGGGAGCTCCTACAATGAGCAGTTCTTC.

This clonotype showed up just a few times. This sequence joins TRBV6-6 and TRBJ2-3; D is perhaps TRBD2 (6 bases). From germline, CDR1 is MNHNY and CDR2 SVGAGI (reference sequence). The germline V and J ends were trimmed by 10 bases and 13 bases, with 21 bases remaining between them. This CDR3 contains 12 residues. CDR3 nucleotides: TGTGCCATCGAGGGGAGGACAAATTTTAAGTATTTT. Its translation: CAIEGRTNFKYF.

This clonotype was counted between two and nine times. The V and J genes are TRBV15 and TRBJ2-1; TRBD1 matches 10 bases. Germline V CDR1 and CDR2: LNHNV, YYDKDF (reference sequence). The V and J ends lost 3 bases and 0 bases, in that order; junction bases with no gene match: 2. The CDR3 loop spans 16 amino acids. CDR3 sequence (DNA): TGTGCCACCAGCAGTCGGACAGGGGGCTCCTACAATGAGCAGTTCTTC. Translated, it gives CATSSRTGGSYNEQFF.

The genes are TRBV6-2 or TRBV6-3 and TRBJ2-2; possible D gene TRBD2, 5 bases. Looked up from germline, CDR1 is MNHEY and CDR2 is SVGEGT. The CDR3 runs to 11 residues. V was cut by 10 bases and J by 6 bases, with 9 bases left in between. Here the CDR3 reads CATGKAGELFF. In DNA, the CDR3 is TGTGCCACCGGGAAGGCCGGGGAGCTGTTTTTT.

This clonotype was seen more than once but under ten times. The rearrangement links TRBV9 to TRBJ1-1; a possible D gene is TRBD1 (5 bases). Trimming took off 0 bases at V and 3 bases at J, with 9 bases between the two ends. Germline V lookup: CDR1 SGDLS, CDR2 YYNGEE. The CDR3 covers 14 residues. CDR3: CASSVDGADTEAFF. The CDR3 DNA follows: TGTGCCAGCAGCGTAGACGGGGCCGACACTGAAGCTTTCTTT.

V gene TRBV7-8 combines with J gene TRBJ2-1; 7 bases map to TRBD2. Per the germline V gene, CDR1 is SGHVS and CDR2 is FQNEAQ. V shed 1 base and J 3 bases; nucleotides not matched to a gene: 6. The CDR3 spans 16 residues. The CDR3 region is CASSLGFIAGYNEQFF. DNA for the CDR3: TGTGCCAGCAGCTTAGGGTTTATAGCGGGCTACAATGAGCAGTTCTTC.

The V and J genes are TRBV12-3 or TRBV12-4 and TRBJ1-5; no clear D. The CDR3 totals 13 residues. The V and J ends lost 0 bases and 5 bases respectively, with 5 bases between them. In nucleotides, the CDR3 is TGTGCCAGCAGTTTAGCGACGGATCAGCCCCAGCATTTT. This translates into CASSLATDQPQHF.

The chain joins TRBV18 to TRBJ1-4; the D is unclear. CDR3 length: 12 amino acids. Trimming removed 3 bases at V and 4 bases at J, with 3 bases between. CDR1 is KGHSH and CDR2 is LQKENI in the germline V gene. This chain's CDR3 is CASSPNNEKLFF. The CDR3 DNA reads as TGTGCCAGCTCACCTAATAATGAAAAACTGTTTTTT.

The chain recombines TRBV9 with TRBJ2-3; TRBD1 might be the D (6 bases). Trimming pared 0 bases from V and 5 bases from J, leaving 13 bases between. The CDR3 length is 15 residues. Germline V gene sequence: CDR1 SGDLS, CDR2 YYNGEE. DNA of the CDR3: TGTGCCAGCAGCGTAGATGGGGGCTCGAAAGATACGCAGTATTTT. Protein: CASSVDGGSKDTQYF.

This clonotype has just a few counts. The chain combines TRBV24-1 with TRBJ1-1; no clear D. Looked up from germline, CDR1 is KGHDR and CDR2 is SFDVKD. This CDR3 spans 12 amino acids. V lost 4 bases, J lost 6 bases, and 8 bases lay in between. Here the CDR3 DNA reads TGTGCCACCAGTGACTGGGGAGCTGAAGCTTTCTTT. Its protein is CATSDWGAEAFF.

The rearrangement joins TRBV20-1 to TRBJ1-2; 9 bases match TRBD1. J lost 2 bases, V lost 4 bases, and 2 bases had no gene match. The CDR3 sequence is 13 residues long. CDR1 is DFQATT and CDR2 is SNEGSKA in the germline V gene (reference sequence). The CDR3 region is CSAIGTGNYGYTF. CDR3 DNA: TGCAGTGCTATCGGGACAGGGAACTATGGCTACACCTTC.

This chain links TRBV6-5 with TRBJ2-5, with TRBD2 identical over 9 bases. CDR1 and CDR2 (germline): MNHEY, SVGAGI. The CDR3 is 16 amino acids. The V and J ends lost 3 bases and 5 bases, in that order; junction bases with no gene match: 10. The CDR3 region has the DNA TGTGCCAGCAGTTATGCTAGCGGGGAGATAGGGGAGACCCAGTACTTC. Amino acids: CASSYASGEIGETQYF.

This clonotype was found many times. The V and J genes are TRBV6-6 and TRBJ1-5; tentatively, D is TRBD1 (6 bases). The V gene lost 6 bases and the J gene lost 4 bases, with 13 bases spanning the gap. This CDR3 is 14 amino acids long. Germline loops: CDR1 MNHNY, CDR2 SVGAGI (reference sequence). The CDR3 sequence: CASSTQQGNQPQHF. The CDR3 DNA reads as TGTGCCAGCAGCACCCAACAGGGAAATCAGCCCCAGCATTTT.

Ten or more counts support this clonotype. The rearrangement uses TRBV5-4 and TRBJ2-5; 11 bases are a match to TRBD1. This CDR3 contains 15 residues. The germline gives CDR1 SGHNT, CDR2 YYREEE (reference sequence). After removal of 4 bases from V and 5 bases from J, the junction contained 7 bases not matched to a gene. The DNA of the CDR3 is TGTGCCAGCAGCCCTCCCGGACAGGGGGCGGAGACCCAGTACTTC. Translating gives CASSPPGQGAETQYF.

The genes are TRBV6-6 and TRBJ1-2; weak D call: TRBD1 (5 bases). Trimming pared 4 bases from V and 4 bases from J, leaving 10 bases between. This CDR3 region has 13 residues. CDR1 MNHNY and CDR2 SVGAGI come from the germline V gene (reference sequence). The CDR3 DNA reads TGTGCCAGCAGTTCGGGGCTGAGCTATGGCTACACCTTC. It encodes CASSSGLSYGYTF.

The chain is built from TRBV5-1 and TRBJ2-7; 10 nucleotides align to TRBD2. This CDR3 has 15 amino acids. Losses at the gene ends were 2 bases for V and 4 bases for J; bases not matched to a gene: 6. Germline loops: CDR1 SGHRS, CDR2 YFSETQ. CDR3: CASSLETSGTYEQYF. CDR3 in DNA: TGCGCCAGCAGCTTAGAAACTAGCGGGACGTACGAGCAGTACTTC.

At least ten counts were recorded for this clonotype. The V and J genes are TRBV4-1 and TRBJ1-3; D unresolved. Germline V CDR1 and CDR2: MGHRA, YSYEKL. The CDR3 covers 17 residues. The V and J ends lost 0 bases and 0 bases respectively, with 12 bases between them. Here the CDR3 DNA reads TGCGCCAGCAGCCAAGACGTTCAGACCGGCTCTGGAAACACCATATATTTT. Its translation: CASSQDVQTGSGNTIYF.

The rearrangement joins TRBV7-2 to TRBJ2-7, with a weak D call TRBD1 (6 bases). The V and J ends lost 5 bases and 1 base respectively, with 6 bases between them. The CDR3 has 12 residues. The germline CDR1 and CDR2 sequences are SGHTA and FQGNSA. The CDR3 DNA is TGTGCCAGCAGCGACAGGTCCTACGAGCAGTACTTC. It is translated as CASSDRSYEQYF. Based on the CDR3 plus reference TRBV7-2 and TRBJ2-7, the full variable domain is GAGVSQSPSNKVTEKGKDVELRCDPISGHTALYWYRQSLGQGLEFLIYFQGNSAPDKSGLPSDRFSAERTGGSVSTLTIQRTQQEDSAVYLCASSDRSYEQYFGPGTRLTVT.

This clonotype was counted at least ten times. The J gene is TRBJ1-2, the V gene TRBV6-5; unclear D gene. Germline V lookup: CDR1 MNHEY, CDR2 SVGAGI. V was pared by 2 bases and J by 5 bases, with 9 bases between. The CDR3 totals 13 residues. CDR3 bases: TGTGCCAGCAGTTACCTCAACCAGTATGGCTACACCTTC. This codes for CASSYLNQYGYTF.

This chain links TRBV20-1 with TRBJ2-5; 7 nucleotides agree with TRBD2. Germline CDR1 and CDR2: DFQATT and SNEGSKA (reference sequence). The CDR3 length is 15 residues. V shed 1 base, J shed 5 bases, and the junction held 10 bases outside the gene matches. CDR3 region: CSARVGGRAPETQYF. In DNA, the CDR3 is TGCAGTGCTAGAGTTGGAGGGAGGGCCCCGGAGACCCAGTACTTC.

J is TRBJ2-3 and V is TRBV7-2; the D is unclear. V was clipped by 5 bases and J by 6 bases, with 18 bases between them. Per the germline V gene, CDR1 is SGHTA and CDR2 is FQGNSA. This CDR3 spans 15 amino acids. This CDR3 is CASSLVAARTDTQYF. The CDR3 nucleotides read TGTGCCAGCAGCCTGGTGGCGGCCAGGACGGATACGCAGTATTTT.

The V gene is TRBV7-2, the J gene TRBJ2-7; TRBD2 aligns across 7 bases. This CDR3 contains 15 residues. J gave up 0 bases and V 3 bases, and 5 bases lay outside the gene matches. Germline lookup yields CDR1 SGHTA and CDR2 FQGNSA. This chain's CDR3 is CASSFSRGSSYEQYF. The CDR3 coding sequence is TGTGCCAGCAGCTTCTCTCGCGGGAGCTCCTACGAGCAGTACTTC.

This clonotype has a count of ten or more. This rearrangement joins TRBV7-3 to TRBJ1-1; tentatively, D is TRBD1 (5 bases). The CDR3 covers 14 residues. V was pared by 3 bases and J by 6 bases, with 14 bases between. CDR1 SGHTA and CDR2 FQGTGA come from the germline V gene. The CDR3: CASSLSSGIAEAFF. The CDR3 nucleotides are TGTGCCAGCAGCTTGTCTTCAGGGATCGCTGAAGCTTTCTTT.

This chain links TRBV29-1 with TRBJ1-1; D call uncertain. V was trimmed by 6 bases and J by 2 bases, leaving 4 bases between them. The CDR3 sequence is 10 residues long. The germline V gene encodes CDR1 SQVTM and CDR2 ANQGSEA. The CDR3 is CSVVNTEAFF. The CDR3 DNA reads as TGCAGCGTGGTTAACACTGAAGCTTTCTTT.

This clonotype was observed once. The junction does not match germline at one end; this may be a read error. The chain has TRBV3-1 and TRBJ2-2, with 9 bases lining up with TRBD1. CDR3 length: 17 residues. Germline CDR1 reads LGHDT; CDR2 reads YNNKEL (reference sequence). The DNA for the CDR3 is TGTGCCAGCAGTCCCGGGACAGGGTTCAGGAACACCGAGGAGCTGTTTTTT. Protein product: CASSPGTGFRNTEELFF.

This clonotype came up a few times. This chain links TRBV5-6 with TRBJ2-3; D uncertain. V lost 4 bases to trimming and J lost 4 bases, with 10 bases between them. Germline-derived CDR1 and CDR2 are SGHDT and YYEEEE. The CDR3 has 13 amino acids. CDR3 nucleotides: TGTGCCAGCAGCCTACTTCTCCCAGATACGCAGTATTTT. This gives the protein CASSLLLPDTQYF.